A selection of T cell receptor beta chains follows, all from one sample in a study of post-analysis software for immune sequencing data. TCRdb processed the PCR reads anew with MiXCR; each CDR3 protein has one entry. Of approximately 440,000 distinct CDR3 sequences listed, approximately 45% are singletons. The specimen sequenced was blood. The origin of the receptors is a girl aged 10 to 17 with multiple sclerosis. CDR3s include the opening cysteine and the closing phenylalanine or tryptophan. A D gene is named only where the DNA matches it firmly. Size values are once, few and many counts, or a class for expanded clones, and some rows have none.

clone size: -; J gene: TRBJ2-3; D gene: -; V gene: TRBV10-3; CDR3 protein: CAMGPTDAQYF; CDR3 DNA: TGTGCCATGGGCCCCACAGATGCGCAGTATTTT
clone size: -; J gene: TRBJ2-1; D gene: -; V gene: TRBV29-1; CDR3 protein: CRWGLSSYNEQFF; CDR3 DNA: TGCAGATGGGGGTTAAGCTCCTACAATGAGCAGTTCTTC
clone size: -; J gene: TRBJ1-1; D gene: -; V gene: TRBV5-1; CDR3 protein: CASSLGQEEAEAFF; CDR3 DNA: TGCGCCAGCAGCTTGGGACAGGAGGAGGCTGAAGCTTTCTTT
clone size: few; J gene: TRBJ1-2; D gene: TRBD1; V gene: TRBV28; CDR3 protein: CASSIQTGSNYGYTF; CDR3 DNA: TGTGCCAGCAGTATACAGACAGGGTCCAACTATGGCTACACCTTC
clone size: many; J gene: TRBJ2-7; D gene: TRBD2; V gene: TRBV10-3; CDR3 protein: CATGLVYEQYF; CDR3 DNA: TGTGCCACCGGACTAGTCTACGAGCAGTACTTC
clone size: few; J gene: TRBJ2-5; D gene: TRBD2; V gene: TRBV18; CDR3 protein: CASSNSGSQQETQYF; CDR3 DNA: TGTGCCAGCTCAAATAGCGGGAGTCAGCAAGAGACCCAGTACTTC
clone size: -; J gene: TRBJ2-1; D gene: TRBD1; V gene: TRBV11-2; CDR3 protein: CASSGRTGPNNEQFF; CDR3 DNA: TGTGCCAGCAGCGGACGGACAGGGCCTAACAATGAGCAGTTCTTC
clone size: -; J gene: TRBJ2-1; D gene: TRBD2; V gene: TRBV29-1; CDR3 protein: CSVEDPASGPTVDNEQFF; CDR3 DNA: TGCAGCGTTGAAGATCCGGCTAGCGGTCCAACCGTTGATAATGAGCAGTTCTTC
clone size: few; J gene: TRBJ2-7; D gene: -; V gene: TRBV5-1; CDR3 protein: CASSYGTGEQYF; CDR3 DNA: TGCGCCAGCAGCTACGGGACTGGCGAGCAGTACTTC
clone size: -; J gene: TRBJ2-7; D gene: -; V gene: TRBV4-1; CDR3 protein: CASSQDPQDFGSYEQYF; CDR3 DNA: TGCGCCAGCAGCCAAGATCCTCAGGATTTCGGTTCCTACGAGCAGTACTTC
clone size: -; J gene: TRBJ2-3; D gene: -; V gene: TRBV14; CDR3 protein: CASSQISTDTQYF; CDR3 DNA: TGTGCCAGCAGCCAGATTAGCACAGATACGCAGTATTTT
clone size: -; J gene: TRBJ2-5; D gene: TRBD2; V gene: TRBV7-2; CDR3 protein: CASSLPSGRAETQYF; CDR3 DNA: TGTGCCAGCAGCTTGCCTAGCGGGAGGGCAGAGACCCAGTACTTC
clone size: -; J gene: TRBJ2-1; D gene: -; V gene: TRBV29-1; CDR3 protein: CSVEGGLLYNEQFF; CDR3 DNA: TGCAGCGTTGAGGGGGGGCTGCTCTACAATGAGCAGTTCTTC
clone size: -; J gene: TRBJ1-3; D gene: -; V gene: TRBV4-1; CDR3 protein: CASSQDPTVSGNTIYF; CDR3 DNA: TGCGCCAGCAGCCAAGATCCGACAGTCTCTGGAAACACCATATATTTT
clone size: -; J gene: TRBJ1-2; D gene: -; V gene: TRBV7-9; CDR3 protein: CASSFSRGAYGYTF; CDR3 DNA: TGTGCAAGCAGCTTCAGCAGGGGAGCCTATGGCTACACCTTC
clone size: -; J gene: TRBJ2-7; D gene: -; V gene: TRBV5-1; CDR3 protein: CASSLAVRVSSYEQYF; CDR3 DNA: TGCGCCAGCAGCTTGGCCGTTAGGGTAAGCTCCTACGAGCAGTACTTC
clone size: -; J gene: TRBJ1-2; D gene: -; V gene: TRBV7-2; CDR3 protein: CASSLDMEEGGYTF; CDR3 DNA: TGTGCCAGCAGCTTAGACATGGAGGAAGGTGGCTACACCTTC
clone size: few; J gene: TRBJ2-3; D gene: TRBD2; V gene: TRBV29-1; CDR3 protein: CSVAGTSGTYTDTQYF; CDR3 DNA: TGCAGCGTTGCCGGGACTAGCGGAACTTACACAGATACGCAGTATTTT
clone size: few; J gene: TRBJ2-3; D gene: TRBD1; V gene: TRBV28; CDR3 protein: CASSLVEQGAAYF; CDR3 DNA: TGTGCCAGCAGTTTAGTCGAACAGGGGGCCGCGTATTTT
clone size: few; J gene: TRBJ2-7; D gene: -; V gene: TRBV7-2; CDR3 protein: CASSLAEKQYF; CDR3 DNA: TGTGCCAGCAGCTTAGCGGAAAAGCAGTACTTC
clone size: few; J gene: TRBJ2-7; D gene: -; V gene: TRBV3-1; CDR3 protein: CASSQEGGLVSSYEQYF; CDR3 DNA: TGTGCCAGCAGCCAAGAAGGAGGCTTAGTTAGCTCCTACGAGCAGTACTTC
clone size: few; J gene: TRBJ2-5; D gene: -; V gene: TRBV6-2/TRBV6-3; CDR3 protein: CASAIFEETQYF; CDR3 DNA: TGTGCCAGCGCCATATTCGAAGAGACCCAGTACTTC
clone size: -; J gene: TRBJ1-2; D gene: -; V gene: TRBV20-1; CDR3 protein: CSAKGQTDYGYTF; CDR3 DNA: TGCAGTGCTAAGGGCCAGACGGACTATGGCTACACCTTC
clone size: -; J gene: TRBJ2-1; D gene: -; V gene: TRBV7-9; CDR3 protein: CASSESTGLYNEQFF; CDR3 DNA: TGTGCCAGCAGCGAAAGCACGGGCCTCTACAATGAGCAGTTCTTC
clone size: -; J gene: TRBJ1-2; D gene: -; V gene: TRBV20-1; CDR3 protein: CSAKRSGGPYGYTF; CDR3 DNA: TGCAGTGCTAAAAGGTCGGGGGGACCCTATGGCTACACCTTC
clone size: -; J gene: TRBJ2-3; D gene: TRBD2; V gene: TRBV20-1; CDR3 protein: CSARGDPGLAGGPTDTQYF; CDR3 DNA: TGCAGTGCTAGAGGAGACCCCGGGTTAGCGGGAGGACCCACAGATACGCAGTATTTT
clone size: -; J gene: TRBJ1-1; D gene: TRBD1; V gene: TRBV28; CDR3 protein: CASSSYLAGGTEAFF; CDR3 DNA: TGTGCCAGCAGTTCATATTTAGCAGGGGGCACTGAAGCTTTCTTT
clone size: -; J gene: TRBJ2-7; D gene: -; V gene: TRBV9; CDR3 protein: CASSGGTHSYEQYF; CDR3 DNA: TGTGCCAGCAGCGGCGGGACGCACTCCTACGAGCAGTACTTC
clone size: -; J gene: TRBJ1-5; D gene: TRBD1; V gene: TRBV20-1; CDR3 protein: CSASGTGGRPQHF; CDR3 DNA: TGCAGTGCTTCCGGGACAGGGGGACGGCCCCAGCATTTT
clone size: few; J gene: TRBJ2-1; D gene: TRBD1; V gene: TRBV24-1; CDR3 protein: CATSGPGQGPRGEQFF; CDR3 DNA: TGTGCCACCAGTGGCCCGGGACAGGGGCCCCGCGGTGAGCAGTTCTTC
clone size: -; J gene: TRBJ2-1; D gene: TRBD2; V gene: TRBV2; CDR3 protein: CASPGLPTEQFF; CDR3 DNA: TGTGCCAGCCCGGGACTACCCACTGAGCAGTTCTTC
clone size: -; J gene: TRBJ2-3; D gene: TRBD2; V gene: TRBV24-1; CDR3 protein: CATSDPGLAGRDTQYF; CDR3 DNA: TGTGCCACCAGTGATCCCGGACTAGCGGGAAGAGATACGCAGTATTTT
clone size: -; J gene: TRBJ2-2; D gene: -; V gene: TRBV12-3/TRBV12-4; CDR3 protein: CASSFPRRAGEEFF; CDR3 DNA: TGTGCCAGCAGTTTTCCTAGGAGAGCCGGGGAGGAGTTTTTT
clone size: -; J gene: TRBJ2-5; D gene: -; V gene: TRBV5-1; CDR3 protein: CASSLEGAAPLYF; CDR3 DNA: TGCGCCAGCAGCTTGGAAGGCGCTGCCCCTCTGTACTTC
clone size: -; J gene: TRBJ1-1; D gene: -; V gene: TRBV24-1; CDR3 protein: CATSRPGSTEAFF; CDR3 DNA: TGTGCCACCTCACGCCCGGGGAGCACTGAAGCTTTCTTT
clone size: -; J gene: TRBJ2-3; D gene: TRBD1; V gene: TRBV29-1; CDR3 protein: CSVRDRGTDTQYF; CDR3 DNA: TGCAGCGTTCGGGACAGGGGAACAGATACGCAGTATTTT
clone size: -; J gene: TRBJ2-7; D gene: TRBD1; V gene: TRBV7-2; CDR3 protein: CASSLGGTGAYSYEQYF; CDR3 DNA: TGTGCCAGCAGCTTAGGAGGGACAGGGGCTTACTCCTACGAGCAGTACTTC
clone size: -; J gene: TRBJ2-1; D gene: TRBD2; V gene: TRBV4-1; CDR3 protein: CASSQPTSGRGNEQFF; CDR3 DNA: TGCGCCAGCAGCCAACCGACTAGCGGGAGAGGGAATGAGCAGTTCTTC
clone size: -; J gene: TRBJ2-7; D gene: -; V gene: TRBV24-1; CDR3 protein: CATSETTYNEQYF; CDR3 DNA: TGTGCCACCAGTGAAACCACCTACAATGAGCAGTACTTC
clone size: -; J gene: TRBJ2-7; D gene: -; V gene: TRBV7-9; CDR3 protein: CASSPSPGGEIYEQYF; CDR3 DNA: TGTGCCAGCAGCCCCTCCCCCGGAGGGGAGATCTACGAGCAGTACTTC
clone size: few; J gene: TRBJ2-4; D gene: -; V gene: TRBV12-3/TRBV12-4; CDR3 protein: CASSQRLIQYF; CDR3 DNA: TGTGCCAGCAGCCAGAGGCTCATTCAGTACTTC
clone size: -; J gene: TRBJ2-7; D gene: -; V gene: TRBV28; CDR3 protein: CATHSSITYEQYF; CDR3 DNA: TGTGCCACTCATTCTAGCATCACCTACGAGCAGTACTTC
clone size: -; J gene: TRBJ2-5; D gene: TRBD2; V gene: TRBV3-1; CDR3 protein: CASSRLKGASGSHAQETQYF; CDR3 DNA: TGTGCCAGCAGCCGACTGAAAGGGGCTAGCGGGAGTCACGCTCAGGAGACCCAGTACTTC
clone size: -; J gene: TRBJ2-7; D gene: -; V gene: TRBV24-1; CDR3 protein: CASSEGDGTSYEQYF; CDR3 DNA: TGTGCCTCCAGTGAGGGGGACGGGACCTCCTACGAGCAGTACTTC
clone size: once; J gene: TRBJ1-2; D gene: TRBD1; V gene: TRBV12-3/TRBV12-4; CDR3 protein: CASSSTGNHGYTF; CDR3 DNA: TGTGCCAGCAGTTCGACAGGGAACCATGGCTACACCTTC
clone size: few; J gene: TRBJ2-1; D gene: -; V gene: TRBV11-2; CDR3 protein: CASSSPGGEQFF; CDR3 DNA: TGTGCCAGCAGCTCACCTGGTGGTGAGCAGTTCTTC
clone size: -; J gene: TRBJ2-5; D gene: -; V gene: TRBV6-5; CDR3 protein: CASSYSPGQETQYF; CDR3 DNA: TGTGCCAGCAGTTACAGTCCAGGCCAGGAGACCCAGTACTTC
clone size: few; J gene: TRBJ2-1; D gene: -; V gene: TRBV7-3; CDR3 protein: CASSDSGASYNEQFF; CDR3 DNA: TGTGCCAGCAGCGATAGCGGAGCCTCCTACAATGAGCAGTTCTTC
clone size: -; J gene: TRBJ2-3; D gene: -; V gene: TRBV7-2; CDR3 protein: CASSRARGTQYF; CDR3 DNA: TGTGCCAGCAGCCGCGCTAGGGGTACGCAGTATTTT
clone size: -; J gene: TRBJ2-3; D gene: -; V gene: TRBV10-3; CDR3 protein: CAISESNPDTQYF; CDR3 DNA: TGTGCCATCAGTGAGTCGAATCCGGATACGCAGTATTTT
clone size: -; J gene: TRBJ2-7; D gene: TRBD2; V gene: TRBV28; CDR3 protein: CASSRDEAGIYEQYF; CDR3 DNA: TGTGCCAGCAGTCGGGACGAAGCGGGGATCTACGAGCAGTACTTC
clone size: -; J gene: TRBJ2-1; D gene: -; V gene: TRBV20-1; CDR3 protein: CSASNLAADYNEQFF; CDR3 DNA: TGCAGTGCTAGTAATTTAGCAGCGGACTACAATGAGCAGTTCTTC
clone size: -; J gene: TRBJ1-2; D gene: TRBD1; V gene: TRBV18; CDR3 protein: CASSGQGPYGYTF; CDR3 DNA: TGTGCCAGCTCCGGACAGGGACCTTATGGCTACACCTTC
clone size: few; J gene: TRBJ2-1; D gene: TRBD2; V gene: TRBV27; CDR3 protein: CASSSPLAGPYNEQFF; CDR3 DNA: TGTGCCAGCAGTTCCCCCCTAGCGGGGCCATACAATGAGCAGTTCTTC
clone size: few; J gene: TRBJ2-7; D gene: TRBD2; V gene: TRBV20-1; CDR3 protein: CSATLAGVNEQYF; CDR3 DNA: TGCAGTGCCACATTAGCGGGAGTGAACGAGCAGTACTTC
clone size: once; J gene: TRBJ1-1; D gene: -; V gene: TRBV10-3; CDR3 protein: CAISESSGGTEAFF; CDR3 DNA: TGTGCCATCAGTGAGTCAAGCGGGGGCACTGAAGCTTTCTTT